This paragraph reports one T cell receptor (beta chain). The antigen is not known. The sample comes from a study of identical twins. General study findings and limits: With abundant cord blood beta clonotypes, insertions were fewer; memory repertoires showed no such pattern.

The cDNA had a unique molecular identifier and a template-switch universal primer site. TCRdb itself ran the 5' RACE reads through MiXCR, one entry per CDR3 protein. The table lists around 1.7 million distinct CDR3 sequences, less than 40% of them singletons, with roughly 0.3% in the top ten. Sequenced input: cord blood. This clonotype was sampled from a newborn girl in good health.

This chain's CDR3 is CASSQNGPISGNTIYF. In DNA, the CDR3 is TGTGCCAGCAGCCAAAACGGACCGATCTCTGGAAACACCATATATTTT. The V and J genes are TRBV3-1 and TRBJ1-3; D uncertain. The CDR3 contains 16 residues. CDR1 and CDR2 from the germline V gene are LGHDT and YNNKEL (reference sequence). V was clipped by 2 bases and J by 0 bases, with 11 bases between them.